The 5 T cell receptor beta chains in this list originate from one sample, sequenced in a study of blood T cell repertoires in COVID-19 (TCRdb year 2020). Library construction relied on the immunoSEQ multiplex PCR assay. TCRdb carries this immuneACCESS record with in-frame sequences only. Its versions omit some clonotypes, under half of them owing to an unresolved V gene in the studies checked, with the rest unexplained. The sample table records around 300,000 clones; roughly 88% of these occur just once. The ten largest clonotypes hold less than 5.5% of the sample. What was sequenced was PBMCs or T cells enriched from blood (not recorded which). The receptors come from a man younger than 45 who had recovered from COVID-19.

This sequence joins TRBV27 and TRBJ1-5; 7 nucleotides align to TRBD1. This CDR3 has 19 amino acids. From germline, CDR1 is MNHEY and CDR2 SMNVEV (reference sequence). V shed 5 bases and J 0 bases; nucleotides not matched to a gene: 16. In DNA form, the CDR3 reads TGTGCCAGCAGTCTACCCCTTAGGCAGGGGGGCCCTAGCAATCAGCCCCAGCATTTT. Residues: CASSLPLRQGGPSNQPQHF.

The chain couples TRBV19 to TRBJ1-3, with TRBD1 identical over 7 bases. V lost 2 bases to trimming and J lost 1 base; unmatched junction nucleotides: 5. The CDR3 is 16 residues long. Per the germline V gene, CDR1 is LNHDA and CDR2 is SQIVND (reference sequence). CDR3: CASSIPPTGSGNTIYF. CDR3 coding DNA: TGTGCCAGTAGTATACCACCGACAGGGTCTGGAAACACCATATATTTT.

V usage is TRBV2 and J usage is TRBJ1-2; TRBD1 aligns across 8 bases. This CDR3 contains 14 residues. The junction had 8 bases not matched to a gene; V was cut back by 8 bases and J by 3 bases. The germline V gene has CDR1 SNHLY and CDR2 FYNNEI. Written as DNA, the CDR3 is TGTGCCAGCTGTTTAGGACAGGGAGACTATGGCTACACCTTC. Translation gives CASCLGQGDYGYTF.

This clone was seen only once. This chain uses TRBV30 with TRBJ1-1; perhaps TRBD1 as D (5 bases). Deletions cut 3 bases from V and 4 bases from J, with 15 bases between. The CDR3 is 14 residues long. Germline assignment: CDR1 GTSNPN and CDR2 SVGIG (reference sequence). The CDR3 region has the DNA TGTGCCTGGAGGGACCCGGGGGGGTTCACTGAAGCTTTCTTT. The encoded protein is CAWRDPGGFTEAFF. Variable domain in full (rest from reference TRBV30 and TRBJ1-1): SQTIHQWPATLVQPVGSPLSLECTVEGTSNPNLYWYRQAAGRGLQLLFYSVGIGQISSEVPQNLSASRPQDRQFILSSKKLLLSDSGFYLCAWRDPGGFTEAFFGQGTRLTVV.

The J gene is TRBJ2-1, the V gene TRBV12-5; 8 nucleotides agree with TRBD1. V lost 0 bases, J lost 3 bases, and 4 bases stayed unmatched. Looked up from germline, CDR1 is LGHNT and CDR2 is FRNRAP. CDR3 length: 16 amino acids. CDR3 loop: CASGLVLGQVYNEQFF. The CDR3 nucleotides read TGTGCTAGTGGTTTGGTATTGGGACAGGTCTACAATGAGCAGTTCTTC.